Below are 30 T cell receptor beta chains sequenced from a single sample in a study of PD-1 blockade in classical Hodgkin lymphoma (dated by TCRdb to the early 2020s). Library prep was done by the immunoSEQ multiplex PCR assay. TCRdb's version of the immuneACCESS table is confined to in-frame rearrangements and falls short of the full clone set. An unresolved V gene accounts for under half of the shortfall where checked; the remainder is of unknown origin. This sample gives around 37,000 clones in total; 80% to 95% of them show up just once. Of the sample, 0.25% to 0.3% falls within the top ten clones. Reading the label with the study, this specimen's time point is: cycle 4 day 1 (C4D1), after 6 weeks of nivolumab. All trial patients had relapsed after autologous stem cell transplantation, with cohorts A, B and C differing in prior brentuximab vedotin exposure. CD4+ T cells were purified from thawed PBMCs by magnetic negative selection with a Miltenyi CD4+ T cell isolation kit.

Sequenced material: CD4+ T cells from blood, taken before the fourth cycle of nivolumab. The receptors here all came from a human donor with classical Hodgkin lymphoma.

The chain combines TRBV4-2 with TRBJ2-5; D uncertain. The closer fit of TRBJ2-7 to the DNA end suggests the J call may be wrong. The CDR3 runs 14 residues. The germline gives CDR1 LGHNA, CDR2 YNFKEQ. The CDR3, as DNA: TGTGCCAGCAGCCAAGGTCCGACGAGCAACGAGCAGTACTTC. Its protein product is CASSQGPTSNEQYF.

This rearrangement joins TRBV7-9 to TRBJ1-1, with D uncertain. V was trimmed by 4 bases and J by 1 base, leaving 10 bases between them. CDR3 length: 14 amino acids. Germline V gene lookup returns CDR1 SEHNR and CDR2 FQNEAQ (reference sequence). The CDR3 nucleotides read TGTGCCAGCAGCTCCGGGAGGGAGAACACTGAAGCTTTCTTT. Its protein product is CASSSGRENTEAFF.

The genes are TRBV6-5 and TRBJ2-1; D is perhaps TRBD1 (5 bases). V lost 4 bases to trimming and J lost 8 bases, with 18 bases between them. Germline V gene sequence: CDR1 MNHEY, CDR2 SVGAGI. The CDR3 sequence is 15 residues long. The CDR3 protein is CASSSGHARIYEQFF. The CDR3 DNA sequence: TGTGCCAGCAGTTCTGGACACGCCCGGATCTATGAGCAGTTCTTC.

The chain combines TRBV5-4 with TRBJ1-2; 11 nucleotides line up with TRBD1. CDR3 length equals 16 residues. Germline V gene lookup returns CDR1 SGHNT and CDR2 YYREEE (reference sequence). J gave up 6 bases and V 2 bases, and 9 bases lay outside the gene matches. The CDR3 DNA is TGTGCCAGCAGCTTCCCGGGACAGGGGGGTAGAAATGGCTACACCTTC. Residues: CASSFPGQGGRNGYTF.

The chain employs TRBV18 and TRBJ2-6; D not certain. The CDR3 runs 16 residues. Germline loops: CDR1 KGHSH, CDR2 LQKENI. V lost 3 bases to trimming and J lost 0 bases, with 9 bases between them. The CDR3 region is CASSPRRSSGANVLTF. The CDR3 bases are TGTGCCAGCTCACCCAGACGTTCCTCTGGGGCCAACGTCCTGACTTTC.

The chain combines TRBV7-9 with TRBJ2-1; 11 nucleotides align to TRBD1. Trimming cost V 2 bases and J 7 bases; bases outside gene matches: 7. The CDR3 spans 16 residues. The germline V gene has CDR1 SEHNR and CDR2 FQNEAQ (reference sequence). The CDR3 loop reads CASSLRTGGSGNEQFF. The DNA for the CDR3 is TGTGCCAGCAGCTTAAGGACAGGGGGCTCGGGGAATGAGCAGTTCTTC.

The V call is TRBV28, the J call TRBJ1-2; TRBD1 matches at 7 bases. Germline V gene data show CDR1 as MDHEN and CDR2 as SYDVKM. CDR3 length equals 13 residues. V gave up 5 bases and J gave up 2 bases; unmatched junction bases: 2. Here the CDR3 reads CASSVGQNYGYTF. CDR3 nucleotides: TGTGCCAGCAGTGTGGGACAGAACTATGGCTACACCTTC.

The chain combines TRBV9 with TRBJ2-3, with TRBD2 matching 10 bases. V lost 6 bases and J lost 6; bases outside the gene matches: 10. The CDR3 has 15 amino acids. Germline assignment: CDR1 SGDLS and CDR2 YYNGEE. DNA of the CDR3: TGTGCCAGCACCTTCGGGACTAGCGCTGTGGATACGCAGTATTTT. As protein: CASTFGTSAVDTQYF.

Here the CDR3 reads CASADYGYTF. Here the CDR3 DNA reads TGTGCCAGCGCAGACTATGGCTACACCTTC. The chain combines TRBV28 with TRBJ1-2, with D unresolved. The germline V and J ends were trimmed by 8 bases and 3 bases, with 4 bases remaining between them. The germline CDR1 and CDR2 sequences are MDHEN and SYDVKM. The CDR3 spans 10 residues.

V gene TRBV27 combines with J gene TRBJ2-7; tentative D call: TRBD2 (7 bases). Germline assignment: CDR1 MNHEY and CDR2 SMNVEV (reference sequence). Trimming pared 2 bases from V and 9 bases from J, leaving 14 bases between. The CDR3 spans 13 residues. Here the CDR3 DNA reads TGTGCCAGCAGTTTAGGGGGGGCGTATTCGCAGTACTTC. Translating it yields CASSLGGAYSQYF.

This clone was counted once. V and J are TRBV6-6 and TRBJ2-1; 7 nucleotides agree with TRBD2. Germline V lookup: CDR1 MNHNY, CDR2 SVGAGI (reference sequence). This CDR3 region has 13 residues. Losses at the gene ends were 2 bases for V and 7 bases for J; bases not matched to a gene: 2. CDR3 sequence (DNA): TGTGCCAGCAGTTACCGGCGGGAGAATGAGCAGTTCTTC. Translation: CASSYRRENEQFF.

V and J are TRBV5-6 and TRBJ1-5; D is undetermined. Germline lookup yields CDR1 SGHDT and CDR2 YYEEEE. V lost 4 bases, J lost 2 bases, and 16 bases lay in between. The CDR3 runs to 16 residues. The DNA for the CDR3 is TGTGCCAGCAGCCCCCGCGAGAGGCGGGGCAATCAGCCCCAGCATTTT. This codes for CASSPRERRGNQPQHF. Complete variable domain (other parts from reference TRBV5-6 and TRBJ1-5): DAGVTQSPTHLIKTRGQQVTLRCSPKSGHDTVSWYQQALGQGPQFIFQYYEEEERQRGNFPDRFSGHQFPNYSSELNVNALLLGDSALYLCASSPRERRGNQPQHFGDGTRLSIL.

The chain couples TRBV28 to TRBJ2-5; 7 bases agree with TRBD1. The ends lost 6 bases at V and 0 bases at J; junction bases unmatched: 10. The germline CDR1 and CDR2 sequences are MDHEN and SYDVKM. The CDR3 covers 16 residues. The DNA of the CDR3 is TGTGCCAGCAGGGAACAGGGGTGGAGAGACCAAGAGACCCAGTACTTC. Encoded protein: CASREQGWRDQETQYF.

The chain joins TRBV19 to TRBJ1-5; 7 bases match TRBD1. Germline V lookup: CDR1 LNHDA, CDR2 SQIVND (reference sequence). The CDR3 loop spans 12 amino acids. V lost 7 bases and J lost 8; bases outside the gene matches: 5. The chain's CDR3 is CASKRGPEPQHF. CDR3 DNA: TGTGCCAGTAAGAGGGGGCCAGAGCCCCAGCATTTT. The full variable domain, completed using reference TRBV19 and TRBJ1-5, is DGGITQSPKYLFRKEGQNVTLSCEQNLNHDAMYWYRQDPGQGLRLIYYSQIVNDFQKGDIAEGYSVSREKKESFPLTVTSAQKNPTAFYLCASKRGPEPQHFGDGTRLSIL.

This chain connects TRBV5-1 to TRBJ2-3, with D tentatively TRBD1 (7 bases). Germline CDR1 and CDR2: SGHRS and YFSETQ. This CDR3 comprises 15 residues. V was clipped by 0 bases and J by 6 bases, with 14 bases between them. The CDR3 bases are TGCGCCAGCAGCTTGGGGCAGGGGGGATTCGATACGCAGTATTTT. Translating gives CASSLGQGGFDTQYF.

V usage is TRBV7-2 and J usage is TRBJ2-7; 14 positions agree with TRBD2. The germline CDR1 and CDR2 sequences are SGHTA and FQGNSA. The CDR3 consists of 18 residues. V dropped 5 bases and J dropped 0; count of bases not matched to a gene: 9. CDR3 DNA: TGTGCCAGCAGCATTCGGACTAGCGGGAGGTCAAGCTCCTACGAGCAGTACTTC. Residues: CASSIRTSGRSSSYEQYF.

Regarding this clone: Other DNA sequences in this sample translate to the same CDR3. This chain connects TRBV30 to TRBJ1-5, with D tentatively TRBD1 (5 bases). Germline V gene data show CDR1 as GTSNPN and CDR2 as SVGIG (reference sequence). The CDR3 loop spans 14 amino acids. Trimming stripped 3 bases from V and 4 bases from J, with 13 bases between. CDR3 residues: CAWSPRGGNQPQHF. The CDR3 nucleotides read TGTGCCTGGAGCCCCCGTGGGGGAAATCAGCCCCAGCATTTT.

This sequence joins TRBV6-6 and TRBJ1-5, with 9 positions matching TRBD1. The V segment lost 6 bases and the J segment 5 bases; nucleotides outside the gene matches: 5. The CDR3 is 14 amino acids. Germline lookup yields CDR1 MNHNY and CDR2 SVGAGI (reference sequence). The CDR3 region has the DNA TGTGCCAGCAGCCCGGGGACAGGGCATCAGCCCCAGCATTTT. It is translated as CASSPGTGHQPQHF.

V and J are TRBV19 and TRBJ1-2; a weak D match, TRBD1 (6 bases). The V end lost 1 base, the J end lost 8 bases, and 14 bases lay between the germline ends. This CDR3 spans 14 amino acids. Germline loops: CDR1 LNHDA, CDR2 SQIVND (reference sequence). The CDR3 DNA reads as TGTGCCAGTAGTATAGGCCACCAGGGGCGAGGCTACACCTTC. Protein: CASSIGHQGRGYTF.

V usage is TRBV11-3 and J usage is TRBJ2-2, with 8 bases identical to TRBD1. The junction had 12 bases not matched to a gene; V was cut back by 5 bases and J by 7 bases. CDR3 length: 16 amino acids. The germline V gene encodes CDR1 SGHNT and CDR2 YENEEA. This CDR3 reads CASSTRTGKVGGELFF. The CDR3 DNA reads TGTGCCAGCAGCACCCGGACAGGGAAGGTTGGCGGGGAGCTGTTTTTT.

The rearrangement uses TRBV5-5 and TRBJ1-2, with D unresolved. The CDR3 is 13 residues long. Germline V gives CDR1 SGHKS, CDR2 YYEKEE (reference sequence). The V gene lost 4 bases and the J gene lost 6 bases, with 13 bases spanning the gap. The CDR3 spells CASSVPGGNGYTF. The CDR3 region has the DNA TGTGCCAGCAGCGTCCCGGGAGGGAATGGCTACACCTTC.

The V and J genes are TRBV6-4 and TRBJ2-7; D is unresolved. This CDR3 has 16 residues. The germline V gene has CDR1 MRHNA and CDR2 SNTAGT. V gave up 3 bases and J gave up 2 bases, with 17 bases separating them. The CDR3, as DNA: TGTGCCAGCAGTGAATCAAAAGACAACCGACCCTACGAGCAGTACTTC. The encoded protein is CASSESKDNRPYEQYF.

The V call is TRBV5-1, the J call TRBJ2-5; D not certain. V was trimmed by 2 bases and J by 1 base, leaving 12 bases between them. Germline V gene data show CDR1 as SGHRS and CDR2 as YFSETQ. CDR3 length: 15 amino acids. For the CDR3, the DNA is TGCGCCAGCAGCTTAAAAAGAGTCGGCCAAGAGACCCAGTACTTC. This encodes CASSLKRVGQETQYF.

The J gene is TRBJ2-7, the V gene TRBV5-1; the match to TRBD2 covers 8 bases. V shed 1 base, J shed 5 bases, and the junction held 8 bases outside the gene matches. CDR1 and CDR2 (germline): SGHRS, YFSETQ. The CDR3 is 15 amino acids. CDR3 bases: TGCGCCAGCAGCTTGTCAGGGACTAGTCTCAACGAGCAGTACTTC. This codes for CASSLSGTSLNEQYF.

This clone was counted once. The genes are TRBV5-6 and TRBJ2-7, with 9 bases lining up with TRBD1. This CDR3 region has 15 residues. With 2 bases clipped from V and 5 bases from J, the junction kept 8 bases outside the gene matches. CDR1 is SGHDT and CDR2 is YYEEEE in the germline V gene. DNA of the CDR3: TGTGCCAGCAGCTTCGGGGACAGGGACACCGACGAGCAGTACTTC. Encoded protein: CASSFGDRDTDEQYF.

The V and J genes are TRBV25-1 and TRBJ2-2; D might be TRBD1 (6 bases). Germline V gene data show CDR1 as MGHDK and CDR2 as SYGVNS. The germline V and J ends were trimmed by 1 base and 6 bases, with 15 bases remaining between them. The CDR3 is 16 residues long. Here the CDR3 DNA reads TGTGCCAGCAGTGAATCCGGGACAAGGGGTCCCGGGGAGCTGTTTTTT. Amino acid sequence: CASSESGTRGPGELFF.

In DNA form, the CDR3 reads TGTGCCTGGGGGGGACAGGCCATGAACACTGAAGCTTTCTTT. It translates to CAWGGQAMNTEAFF. V and J are TRBV30 and TRBJ1-1; TRBD1 agrees at 8 bases. There are 14 residues in the CDR3. Germline loops: CDR1 GTSNPN, CDR2 SVGIG (reference sequence). The trim removed 5 bases at V and 0 bases at J, leaving 5 bases unmatched. Together with reference TRBV30 and TRBJ1-1, the CDR3 gives the full variable domain: SQTIHQWPATLVQPVGSPLSLECTVEGTSNPNLYWYRQAAGRGLQLLFYSVGIGQISSEVPQNLSASRPQDRQFILSSKKLLLSDSGFYLCAWGGQAMNTEAFFGQGTRLTVV.

The V and J genes are TRBV19 and TRBJ2-4; D unclear. Trimming stripped 3 bases from V and 0 bases from J, with 12 bases between. CDR1 LNHDA and CDR2 SQIVND come from the germline V gene (reference sequence). CDR3 length equals 16 residues. CDR3 sequence: CASSMLYGLAKNIQYF. The CDR3 nucleotides are TGTGCCAGTAGTATGTTATACGGGTTAGCCAAAAACATTCAGTACTTC.

This sequence joins TRBV5-1 and TRBJ2-5; 12 bases match TRBD2. CDR1 SGHRS and CDR2 YFSETQ come from the germline V gene. The CDR3 extends over 17 amino acids. V shed 3 bases, J shed 5 bases, and the junction held 11 bases outside the gene matches. The CDR3, as DNA: TGCGCCAGCAGCTCCAAGCCACTAGCGGGAGGTCAGGAGACCCAGTACTTC. Protein: CASSSKPLAGGQETQYF.

The genes are TRBV30 and TRBJ2-7; 9 bases line up with TRBD1. From germline, CDR1 is GTSNPN and CDR2 SVGIG (reference sequence). The CDR3 is 15 residues long. Losses at the gene ends were 5 bases for V and 4 bases for J; bases not matched to a gene: 12. This CDR3 is CAWGLYRGPSYEQYF. CDR3 in DNA: TGTGCCTGGGGACTCTACAGGGGGCCCTCATACGAGCAGTACTTC.